This is a list of T cell receptor beta chains from one sample in a study of OX40 agonist ivuxolimab in advanced cancers. The data were produced by immunoSEQ multiplex PCR, yet TCRdb's version contains in-frame clones alone and is incomplete. The sample lists 75,000 to 100,000 clones, 70% to 90% occurring once. The sequencing here drew on CD4+ or CD8+ T cells sorted from blood, taken in a trial of the OX40 agonist ivuxolimab. These receptors came from an adult with an advanced solid tumor such as melanoma, head and neck, liver or kidney cancer. CDR3s include the opening cysteine and the closing phenylalanine or tryptophan. The order of the fields is CDR3 protein, CDR3 DNA, D gene, V gene, J gene, clone size. A D gene is named only where the DNA matches it firmly. Size tells how often a clone was seen (once, few, many) or the class of an expanded clone, and some rows leave it out.

CDR3 protein: CSVRGNSNQPQHF
CDR3 DNA: TGCAGCGTTAGGGGGAATAGCAATCAGCCCCAGCATTTT
D gene: .
V gene: TRBV29-1
J gene: TRBJ1-5
clone size: .

CDR3 protein: CASSPQGGVVAFF
CDR3 DNA: TGTGCCAGCAGCCCTCAGGGAGGGGTCGTGGCTTTCTTT
D gene: .
V gene: TRBV11-2
J gene: TRBJ1-1
clone size: .

CDR3 protein: CASGRPSTGSNTEAFF
CDR3 DNA: TGTGCCAGCGGTCGCCCTTCTACGGGGTCGAACACTGAAGCTTTCTTT
D gene: .
V gene: TRBV28
J gene: TRBJ1-1
clone size: .

CDR3 protein: CASSVTSGARTQYF
CDR3 DNA: TGTGCCAGCAGTGTCACTAGTGGGGCGCGGACCCAGTACTTC
D gene: .
V gene: TRBV2
J gene: TRBJ2-5
clone size: .

CDR3 protein: CASSGPSGRGWETQYF
CDR3 DNA: TGTGCCAGCAGTGGGCCCAGCGGGAGGGGTTGGGAGACCCAGTACTTC
D gene: TRBD2
V gene: TRBV2
J gene: TRBJ2-5
clone size: .

CDR3 protein: CASSLEGQGNSPLHF
CDR3 DNA: TGTGCCAGCTCACTAGAGGGACAGGGAAATTCACCCCTCCACTTT
D gene: TRBD1
V gene: TRBV18
J gene: TRBJ1-6
clone size: .

CDR3 protein: CASSVGLSFMNTEAFF
CDR3 DNA: TGTGCCAGCAGCGTAGGACTGAGCTTCATGAACACTGAAGCTTTCTTT
D gene: .
V gene: TRBV9
J gene: TRBJ1-1
clone size: .

CDR3 protein: CASSERDTIYF
CDR3 DNA: TGTGCCAGCAGTGAAAGGGACACCATATATTTT
D gene: .
V gene: TRBV6-1
J gene: TRBJ1-3
clone size: .

CDR3 protein: CASSPGLAGTGELFF
CDR3 DNA: TGTGCCAGCAGCCCCGGGCTAGCGGGTACCGGGGAGCTGTTTTTT
D gene: TRBD2
V gene: TRBV11-2
J gene: TRBJ2-2
clone size: .

CDR3 protein: CSVRDRGPTDTQYF
CDR3 DNA: TGCAGCGTCCGGGACAGGGGTCCCACAGATACGCAGTATTTT
D gene: TRBD1
V gene: TRBV29-1
J gene: TRBJ2-3
clone size: .

CDR3 protein: CASSPGGGWQPQHF
CDR3 DNA: TGTGCCAGCAGTCCGGGGGGGGGCTGGCAGCCCCAGCATTTT
D gene: .
V gene: TRBV28
J gene: TRBJ1-5
clone size: .

CDR3 protein: CASSPLPRDTFPHEQYF
CDR3 DNA: TGTGCCAGCAGCCCTTTACCCCGGGACACCTTTCCCCACGAGCAGTACTTC
D gene: .
V gene: TRBV5-6
J gene: TRBJ2-7
clone size: .

CDR3 protein: CASSLGVLAGDTQYF
CDR3 DNA: TGTGCCAGCAGCTTGGGGGTCCTAGCGGGGGATACGCAGTATTTT
D gene: TRBD2
V gene: TRBV5-4
J gene: TRBJ2-3
clone size: .

CDR3 protein: CASRRGQLTDTQYF
CDR3 DNA: TGTGCCAGCAGGAGGGGGCAGCTCACAGATACGCAGTATTTT
D gene: TRBD1
V gene: TRBV9
J gene: TRBJ2-3
clone size: .

CDR3 protein: CASSERRSGGHQPQHF
CDR3 DNA: TGTGCCAGCAGTGAACGGAGGAGCGGGGGGCACCAGCCCCAGCATTTT
D gene: .
V gene: TRBV6-1
J gene: TRBJ1-5
clone size: few

CDR3 protein: CASSLAMSQPQHF
CDR3 DNA: TGTGCCAGCAGCTTAGCGATGTCGCAGCCCCAGCATTTT
D gene: .
V gene: TRBV7-2
J gene: TRBJ1-5
clone size: once

CDR3 protein: CASSSDSPETQYF
CDR3 DNA: TGCGCCAGCAGCTCCGATTCCCCGGAGACCCAGTACTTC
D gene: .
V gene: TRBV5-1
J gene: TRBJ2-5
clone size: once

CDR3 protein: CASSSGTPLRNEQFF
CDR3 DNA: TGTGCCAGCAGCTCCGGGACTCCCCTGAGAAATGAGCAGTTCTTC
D gene: .
V gene: TRBV5-4
J gene: TRBJ2-1
clone size: .

CDR3 protein: CASSPLGGAGEQYF
CDR3 DNA: TGTGCCAGCAGCCCTCTTGGAGGGGCGGGCGAGCAGTACTTC
D gene: .
V gene: TRBV5-8
J gene: TRBJ2-7
clone size: .

CDR3 protein: CATPGRSLQETQYF
CDR3 DNA: TGTGCCACCCCCGGTAGGTCTCTACAAGAGACCCAGTACTTC
D gene: .
V gene: TRBV21-1
J gene: TRBJ2-5
clone size: .

CDR3 protein: CASSQDRGSLTDTQYF
CDR3 DNA: TGTGCCAGCAGCCAAGATCGGGGCAGCCTCACAGATACGCAGTATTTT
D gene: .
V gene: TRBV14
J gene: TRBJ2-3
clone size: .

CDR3 protein: CASRDKGTSLNNEQFF
CDR3 DNA: TGTGCCAGCAGAGACAAGGGGACTAGCCTAAACAATGAGCAGTTCTTC
D gene: TRBD2
V gene: TRBV6-4
J gene: TRBJ2-1
clone size: once

CDR3 protein: CSTAGVGTGGGSYEQYF
CDR3 DNA: TGCAGCACCGCAGGGGTGGGGACCGGAGGCGGCTCCTACGAGCAGTACTTC
D gene: .
V gene: TRBV29-1
J gene: TRBJ2-7
clone size: .

CDR3 protein: CASTSGSGELFF
CDR3 DNA: TGTGCCAGCACCTCCGGGTCCGGGGAGCTGTTTTTT
D gene: .
V gene: TRBV27
J gene: TRBJ2-2
clone size: .

CDR3 protein: CASSLGAGGEGYTF
CDR3 DNA: TGTGCCAGCAGCTTAGGGGCAGGGGGCGAGGGCTACACCTTC
D gene: TRBD1
V gene: TRBV7-9
J gene: TRBJ1-2
clone size: .

CDR3 protein: CASSSGNSPLHF
CDR3 DNA: TGCGCCAGCAGCTCGGGTAATTCACCCCTCCACTTT
D gene: .
V gene: TRBV5-1
J gene: TRBJ1-6
clone size: .

CDR3 protein: CASSLTPGGAANEQYF
CDR3 DNA: TGTGCCAGCAGCCTTACTCCAGGTGGGGCGGCCAACGAGCAGTACTTC
D gene: .
V gene: TRBV27
J gene: TRBJ2-7
clone size: .

CDR3 protein: CASSFPGGETQYF
CDR3 DNA: TGCGCCAGCAGCTTTCCGGGGGGAGAGACCCAGTACTTC
D gene: TRBD2
V gene: TRBV5-1
J gene: TRBJ2-5
clone size: once

CDR3 protein: CASSLEGETQYF
CDR3 DNA: TGTGCCAGCAGCTTAGAAGGAGAGACCCAGTACTTC
D gene: .
V gene: TRBV11-2
J gene: TRBJ2-5
clone size: .

CDR3 protein: CASSFFAGYQETQYF
CDR3 DNA: TGTGCCAGCTCATTCTTCGCGGGGTACCAAGAGACCCAGTACTTC
D gene: .
V gene: TRBV18
J gene: TRBJ2-5
clone size: .

CDR3 protein: CASSFFETGHYGYTF
CDR3 DNA: TGTGCCAGCAGTTTTTTCGAGACAGGGCACTATGGCTACACCTTC
D gene: TRBD1
V gene: TRBV28
J gene: TRBJ1-2
clone size: .

CDR3 protein: CASSQEEYSAGDEYEQYF
CDR3 DNA: TGCGCCAGCAGCCAAGAGGAGTATTCAGCGGGTGACGAATACGAGCAGTACTTC
D gene: .
V gene: TRBV4-1
J gene: TRBJ2-7
clone size: .

CDR3 protein: CSVPRGGSGELFF
CDR3 DNA: TGCAGCGTTCCCCGAGGGGGATCCGGGGAGCTGTTTTTT
D gene: .
V gene: TRBV29-1
J gene: TRBJ2-2
clone size: .

CDR3 protein: CASRSGTGVYEQYF
CDR3 DNA: TGTGCCAGCAGGTCCGGGACAGGCGTCTACGAGCAGTACTTC
D gene: TRBD1
V gene: TRBV5-6
J gene: TRBJ2-7
clone size: .

CDR3 protein: CATSRVGGAGEQYF
CDR3 DNA: TGTGCCACCAGCAGAGTAGGCGGGGCGGGCGAGCAGTACTTC
D gene: .
V gene: TRBV15
J gene: TRBJ2-7
clone size: .